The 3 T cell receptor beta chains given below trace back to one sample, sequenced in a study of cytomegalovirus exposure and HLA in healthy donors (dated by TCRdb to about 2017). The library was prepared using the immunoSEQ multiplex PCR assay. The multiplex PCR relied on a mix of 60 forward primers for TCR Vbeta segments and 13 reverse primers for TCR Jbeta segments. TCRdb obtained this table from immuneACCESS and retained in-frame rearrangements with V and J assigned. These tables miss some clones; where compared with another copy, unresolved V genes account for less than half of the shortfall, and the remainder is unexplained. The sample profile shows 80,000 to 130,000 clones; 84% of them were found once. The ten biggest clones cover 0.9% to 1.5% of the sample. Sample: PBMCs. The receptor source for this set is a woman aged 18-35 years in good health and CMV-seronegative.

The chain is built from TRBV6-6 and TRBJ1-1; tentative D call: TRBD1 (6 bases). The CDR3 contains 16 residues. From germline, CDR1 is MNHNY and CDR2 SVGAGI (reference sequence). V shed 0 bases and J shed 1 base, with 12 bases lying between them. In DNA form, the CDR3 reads TGTGCCAGCAGTTACTCGGGTGGGGGCCCGAACACTGAAGCTTTCTTT. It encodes CASSYSGGGPNTEAFF.

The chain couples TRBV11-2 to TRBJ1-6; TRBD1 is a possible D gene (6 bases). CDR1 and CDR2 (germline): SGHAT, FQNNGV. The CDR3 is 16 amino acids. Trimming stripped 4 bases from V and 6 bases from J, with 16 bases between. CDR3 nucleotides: TGTGCCAGCAGCTCACGGGGGGGGGCGGGTAATTCACCCCTCCACTTT. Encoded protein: CASSSRGGAGNSPLHF.

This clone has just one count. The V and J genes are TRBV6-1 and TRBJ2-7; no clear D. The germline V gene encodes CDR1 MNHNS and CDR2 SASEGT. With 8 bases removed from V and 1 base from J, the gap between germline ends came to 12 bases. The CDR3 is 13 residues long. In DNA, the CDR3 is TGTGCCAGCTTTTCGACACTTTCCTACGAGCAGTACTTC. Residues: CASFSTLSYEQYF.